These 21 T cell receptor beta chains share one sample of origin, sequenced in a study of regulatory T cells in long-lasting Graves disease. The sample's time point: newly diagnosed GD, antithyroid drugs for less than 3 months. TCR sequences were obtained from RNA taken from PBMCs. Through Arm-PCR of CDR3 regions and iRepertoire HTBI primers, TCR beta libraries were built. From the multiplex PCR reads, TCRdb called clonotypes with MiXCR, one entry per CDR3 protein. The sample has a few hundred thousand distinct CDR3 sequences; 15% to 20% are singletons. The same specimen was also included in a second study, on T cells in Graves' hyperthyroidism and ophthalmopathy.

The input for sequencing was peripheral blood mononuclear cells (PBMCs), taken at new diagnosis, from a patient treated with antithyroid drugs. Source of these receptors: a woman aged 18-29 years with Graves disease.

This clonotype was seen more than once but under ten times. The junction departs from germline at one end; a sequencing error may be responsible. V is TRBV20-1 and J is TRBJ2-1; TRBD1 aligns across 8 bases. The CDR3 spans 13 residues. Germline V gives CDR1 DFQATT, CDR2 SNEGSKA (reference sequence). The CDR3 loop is CSAERTGSGEQFF. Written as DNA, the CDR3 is TGCAGTGCAGAAAGGACAGGGTCGGGTGAGCAATTCTTC.

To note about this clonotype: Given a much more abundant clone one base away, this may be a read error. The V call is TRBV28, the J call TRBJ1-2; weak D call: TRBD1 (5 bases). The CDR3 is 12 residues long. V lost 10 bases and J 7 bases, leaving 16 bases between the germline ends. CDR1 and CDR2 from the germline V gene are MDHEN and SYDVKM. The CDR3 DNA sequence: TGTGCCACGGGGGTAAGGGCCCGTGGCTACACCTTC. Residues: CATGVRARGYTF.

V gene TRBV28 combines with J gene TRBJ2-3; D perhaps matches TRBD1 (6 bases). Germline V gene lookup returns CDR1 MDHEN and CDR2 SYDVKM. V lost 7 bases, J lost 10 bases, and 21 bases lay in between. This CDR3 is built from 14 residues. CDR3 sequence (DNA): TGTGCCAGCAACCTCGGAACAGGGTGGCGTGCGCAGTATTTT. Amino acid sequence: CASNLGTGWRAQYF.

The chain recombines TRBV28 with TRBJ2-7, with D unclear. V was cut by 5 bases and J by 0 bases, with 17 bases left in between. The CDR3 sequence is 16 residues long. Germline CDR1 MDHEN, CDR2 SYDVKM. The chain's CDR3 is CASSATPPESSYEQYF. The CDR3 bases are TGTGCCAGCAGTGCCACCCCCCCGGAAAGCTCCTACGAGCAGTACTTC.

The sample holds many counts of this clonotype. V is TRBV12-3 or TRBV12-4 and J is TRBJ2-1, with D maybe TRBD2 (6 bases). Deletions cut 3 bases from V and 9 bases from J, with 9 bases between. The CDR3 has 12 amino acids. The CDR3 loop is CASSLEGTEQFF. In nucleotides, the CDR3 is TGTGCCAGCAGTTTGGAGGGCACTGAGCAGTTCTTC.

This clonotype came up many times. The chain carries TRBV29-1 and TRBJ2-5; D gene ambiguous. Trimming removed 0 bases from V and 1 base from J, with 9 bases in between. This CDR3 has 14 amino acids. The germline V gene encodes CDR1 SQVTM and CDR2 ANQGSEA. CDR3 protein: CSVEDLGIQETQYF. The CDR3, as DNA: TGCAGCGTTGAAGATTTAGGGATCCAAGAGACCCAGTACTTC.

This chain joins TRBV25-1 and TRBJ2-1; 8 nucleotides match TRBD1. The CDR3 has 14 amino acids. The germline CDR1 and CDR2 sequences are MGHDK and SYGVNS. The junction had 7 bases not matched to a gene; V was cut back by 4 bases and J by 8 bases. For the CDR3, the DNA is TGTGCCAGCAGTGTGGACAGGGCTCGTGATGAGCAGTTCTTC. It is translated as CASSVDRARDEQFF. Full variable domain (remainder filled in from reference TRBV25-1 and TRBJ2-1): EADIYQTPRYLVIGTGKKITLECSQTMGHDKMYWYQQDPGMELHLIHYSYGVNSTEKGDLSSESTVSRIRTEHFPLTLESARPSHTSQYLCASSVDRARDEQFFGPGTRLTVL.

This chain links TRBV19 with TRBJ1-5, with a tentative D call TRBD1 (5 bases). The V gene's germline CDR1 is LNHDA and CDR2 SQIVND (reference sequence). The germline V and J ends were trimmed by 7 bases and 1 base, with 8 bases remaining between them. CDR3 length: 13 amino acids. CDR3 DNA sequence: TGTGCCAGTACCCGACAGAGCAATCAGCCCCAGCATTTT. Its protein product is CASTRQSNQPQHF.

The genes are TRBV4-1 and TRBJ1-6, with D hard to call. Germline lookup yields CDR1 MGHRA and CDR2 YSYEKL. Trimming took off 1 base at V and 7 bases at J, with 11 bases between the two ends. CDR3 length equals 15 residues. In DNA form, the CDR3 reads TGCGCCAGCAGCCAAGTTCCGAGTTGGAATTCACCCCTCCACTTT. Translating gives CASSQVPSWNSPLHF.

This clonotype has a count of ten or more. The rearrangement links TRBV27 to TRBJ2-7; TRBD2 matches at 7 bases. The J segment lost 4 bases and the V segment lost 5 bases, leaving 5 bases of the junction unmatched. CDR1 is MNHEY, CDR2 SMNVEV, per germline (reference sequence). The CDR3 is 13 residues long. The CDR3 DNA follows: TGTGCCAGCAGTCCGGGACTAAATTACGAGCAGTACTTC. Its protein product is CASSPGLNYEQYF.

Here the CDR3 DNA reads TGTGCCAGCAGTTTAGCGAGCGGGAGGGCGCGGGAGCAGTTCTTC. Protein: CASSLASGRAREQFF. V gene TRBV12-3 or TRBV12-4 combines with J gene TRBJ2-1; the match to TRBD2 covers 10 bases. Trimming took 0 bases from V and 10 from J; bases not matched to a gene: 6. The CDR3 covers 15 residues.

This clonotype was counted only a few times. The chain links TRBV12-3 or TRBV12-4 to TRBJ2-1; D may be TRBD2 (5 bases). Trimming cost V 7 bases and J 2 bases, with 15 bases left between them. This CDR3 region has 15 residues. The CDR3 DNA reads TGTGCCAGCACAACAGACGGGAAAACCTACAATGAGCAGTTCTTC. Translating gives CASTTDGKTYNEQFF.

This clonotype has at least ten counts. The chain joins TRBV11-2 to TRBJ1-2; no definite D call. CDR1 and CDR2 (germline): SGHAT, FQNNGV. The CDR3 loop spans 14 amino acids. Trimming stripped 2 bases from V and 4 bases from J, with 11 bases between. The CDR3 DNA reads TGTGCCAGCAGCTTACATTCGCGGGGCTATGGCTACACCTTC. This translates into CASSLHSRGYGYTF.

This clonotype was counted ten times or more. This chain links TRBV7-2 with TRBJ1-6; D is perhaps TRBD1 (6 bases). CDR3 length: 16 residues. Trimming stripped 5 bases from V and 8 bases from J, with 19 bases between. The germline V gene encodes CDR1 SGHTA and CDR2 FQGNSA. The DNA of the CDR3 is TGTGCCAGCAGCCAGAGGACAGTGGGCGAGGATTCACCCCTCCACTTT. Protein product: CASSQRTVGEDSPLHF. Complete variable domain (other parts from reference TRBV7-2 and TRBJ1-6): GAGVSQSPSNKVTEKGKDVELRCDPISGHTALYWYRQSLGQGLEFLIYFQGNSAPDKSGLPSDRFSAERTGGSVSTLTIQRTQQEDSAVYLCASSQRTVGEDSPLHFGNGTRLTVT.

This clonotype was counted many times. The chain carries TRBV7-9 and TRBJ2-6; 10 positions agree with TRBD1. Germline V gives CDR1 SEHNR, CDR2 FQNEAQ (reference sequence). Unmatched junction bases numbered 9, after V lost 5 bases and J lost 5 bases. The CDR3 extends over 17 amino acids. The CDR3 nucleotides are TGTGCCAGCAGCCCGGGACAGGGGATCTTTAGGGCCAACGTCCTGACTTTC. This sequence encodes CASSPGQGIFRANVLTF.

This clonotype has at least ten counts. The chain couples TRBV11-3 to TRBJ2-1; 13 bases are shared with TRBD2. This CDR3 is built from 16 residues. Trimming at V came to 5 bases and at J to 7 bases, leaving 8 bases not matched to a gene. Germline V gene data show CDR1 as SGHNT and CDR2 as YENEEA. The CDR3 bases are TGTGCCAGCAGCACCACGGGACTAGCGGGAAGAAATGAGCAGTTCTTC. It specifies CASSTTGLAGRNEQFF.

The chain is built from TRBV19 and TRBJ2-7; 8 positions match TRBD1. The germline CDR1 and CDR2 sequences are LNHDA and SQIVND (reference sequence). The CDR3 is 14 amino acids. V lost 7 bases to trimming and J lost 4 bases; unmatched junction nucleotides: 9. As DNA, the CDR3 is TGTGCCAGTAAACCCCGGGACAGGACTTACGAGCAGTACTTC. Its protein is CASKPRDRTYEQYF.

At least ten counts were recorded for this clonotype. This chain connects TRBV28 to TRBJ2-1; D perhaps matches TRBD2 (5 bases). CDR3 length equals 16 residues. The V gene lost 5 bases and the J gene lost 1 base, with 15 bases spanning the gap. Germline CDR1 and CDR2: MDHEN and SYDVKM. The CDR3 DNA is TGTGCCAGCAGTGACCCCGCGACGGGGTCCTACAATGAGCAGTTCTTC. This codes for CASSDPATGSYNEQFF.

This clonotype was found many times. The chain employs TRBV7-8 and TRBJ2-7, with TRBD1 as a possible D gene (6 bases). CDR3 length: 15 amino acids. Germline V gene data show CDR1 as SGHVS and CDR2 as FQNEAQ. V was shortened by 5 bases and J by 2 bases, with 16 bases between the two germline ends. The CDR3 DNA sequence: TGTGCCAGCAGCCGGGAAACGGGACAAACCTACGAGCAGTACTTC. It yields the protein CASSRETGQTYEQYF.

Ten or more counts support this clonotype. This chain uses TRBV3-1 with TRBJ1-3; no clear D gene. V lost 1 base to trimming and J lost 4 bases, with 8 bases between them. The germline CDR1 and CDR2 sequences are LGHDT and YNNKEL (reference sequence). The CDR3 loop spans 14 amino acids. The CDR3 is CASSQVVGGNTIYF. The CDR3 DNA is TGTGCCAGCAGCCAAGTAGTGGGAGGAAACACCATATATTTT. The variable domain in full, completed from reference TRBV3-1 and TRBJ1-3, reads DTAVSQTPKYLVTQMGNDKSIKCEQNLGHDTMYWYKQDSKKFLKIMFSYNNKELIINETVPNRFSPKSPDKAHLNLHINSLELGDSAVYFCASSQVVGGNTIYFGEGSWLTVV.

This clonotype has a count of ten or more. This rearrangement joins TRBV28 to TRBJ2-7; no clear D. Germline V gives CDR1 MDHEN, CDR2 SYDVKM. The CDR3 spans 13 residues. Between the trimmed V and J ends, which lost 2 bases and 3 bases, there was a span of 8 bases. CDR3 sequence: CASSLADHYEQYF. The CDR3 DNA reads TGTGCCAGCAGTTTAGCGGACCACTACGAGCAGTACTTC.